This record looks at one TCR beta chain sequence and its context. This specimen belongs to a study of blood T cell repertoires in COVID-19. Study information: The samples span acute and convalescent COVID-19 from the United States, Italy and Spain. Sources were T cells, B-cell-depleted T cells, or PBMCs; the material itself was cDNA or gDNA.

How the authors handled the data: Estimates of nucleated cell counts were drawn from the amplification of reference gene primers. Some clones are missing from TCRdb's copy, which holds only in-frame ones; the method was immunoSEQ multiplex PCR. The V and J calls and clone size are taken from that table; D and trimming were inferred from the DNA. The sample carries about 150,000 clones, 75% to 85% recorded once. Patients from Seattle were sampled longitudinally, starting during active infection. This CDR3 region has 13 residues. V was pared by 6 bases and J by 6 bases, with 11 bases between. The TCR was taken from a woman aged 60-70 years with COVID-19, enrolled during active disease. Sequenced: peripheral blood. The chain links TRBV12-3 or TRBV12-4 to TRBJ2-2; D perhaps matches TRBD1 (5 bases). CDR3 in amino acids: CASSVTVAGELFF. The CDR3 DNA reads as TGTGCCAGCAGCGTGACAGTTGCCGGGGAGCTGTTTTTT.